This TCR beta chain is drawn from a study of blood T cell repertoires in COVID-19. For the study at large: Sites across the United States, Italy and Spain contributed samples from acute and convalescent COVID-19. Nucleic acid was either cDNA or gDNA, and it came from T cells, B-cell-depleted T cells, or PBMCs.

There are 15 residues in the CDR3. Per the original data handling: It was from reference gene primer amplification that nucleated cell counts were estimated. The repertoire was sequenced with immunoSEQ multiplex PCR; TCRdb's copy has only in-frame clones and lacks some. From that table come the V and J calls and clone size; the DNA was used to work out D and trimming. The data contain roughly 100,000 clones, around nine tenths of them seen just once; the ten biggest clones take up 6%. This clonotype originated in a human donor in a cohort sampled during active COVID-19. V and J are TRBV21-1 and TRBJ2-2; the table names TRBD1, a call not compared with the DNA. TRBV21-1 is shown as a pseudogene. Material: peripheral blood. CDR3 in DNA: TGTGCCAGCAGCAACCGGGACAAGTTCACCGGGGAGCTGTTTTTT. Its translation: CASSNRDKFTGELFF.